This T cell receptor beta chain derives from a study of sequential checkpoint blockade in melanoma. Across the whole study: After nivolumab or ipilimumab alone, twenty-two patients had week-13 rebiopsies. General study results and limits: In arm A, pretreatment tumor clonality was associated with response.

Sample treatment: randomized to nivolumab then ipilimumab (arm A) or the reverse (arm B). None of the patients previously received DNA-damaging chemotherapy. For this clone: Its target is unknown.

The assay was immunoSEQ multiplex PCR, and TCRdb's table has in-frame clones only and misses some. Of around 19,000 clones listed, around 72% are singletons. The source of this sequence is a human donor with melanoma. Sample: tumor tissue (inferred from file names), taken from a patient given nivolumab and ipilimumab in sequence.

The CDR3 sequence: CASSSYGWETQYF. CDR3 DNA: TGTGCCAGCAGTTCATACGGATGGGAGACCCAGTACTTC. The rearrangement joins TRBV22-1 to TRBJ2-5. TRBV22-1 is reported as a pseudogene. The CDR3 covers 13 residues.